This T cell receptor beta chain was captured in a study of blood T cell repertoires in COVID-19. Turning to the study itself: COVID-19 samples from acute and convalescent phases originated in the United States, Italy and Spain. In each case, the material was cDNA or gDNA derived from T cells, B-cell-depleted T cells, or PBMCs.

As originally analysed: How many nucleated cells were present was estimated from reference gene primer amplification. Generated by immunoSEQ multiplex PCR, the TCRdb table keeps only in-frame clones and is missing some. V and J calls and clone size are those listed in that table; D and trimming were worked out from the DNA. The data hold approximately 400,000 clones, with roughly 77% observed a single time. V was pared by 0 bases and J by 6 bases, with 21 bases of the junction left unmatched. CDR1 and CDR2 from the germline V gene are LGHNA and YNFKEQ. The CDR3 contains 20 residues. The chain joins TRBV4-2 to TRBJ2-3, with 7 nucleotides matching TRBD2. Sequences were obtained from peripheral blood. The clonotype comes from a human donor with acute or convalescent COVID-19. The donor label of this sample is uncertain. CDR3 DNA: TGTGCCAGCAGCCAAGAACTTGTGAGCGGGGCCCGGGCAGGGTTGGATACGCAGTATTTT. Translating gives CASSQELVSGARAGLDTQYF.